The text below deals with one TCR beta chain. This entry comes from a study of radiation and T cells in renal cell carcinoma. Described time point: blood 4 weeks post-SBRT, at nephrectomy. Sample treatment: 15 Gy SBRT to primary tumor, nephrectomy 4 weeks later. Method: immunoSEQ multiplex PCR; TCRdb's copy keeps in-frame clones and lacks some. The repertoire holds over 120,000 clones, with 75% to 90% as singletons. The sample in question was blood, obtained from a patient whose treatment included radiotherapy and nephrectomy. The sequence was obtained from a woman aged 50 to 60 with renal cell carcinoma.

CDR3 sequence (DNA): TGTGCCAGCAGGCCAACTAGCGGGGTAAAGACCCAGTACTTC. This codes for CASRPTSGVKTQYF. The chain uses TRBV2 and TRBJ2-5; 10 bases are a match to TRBD2. Germline V gene data show CDR1 as SNHLY and CDR2 as FYNNEI. V shed 6 bases and J 6 bases; nucleotides not matched to a gene: 7. This CDR3 has 14 residues.